The next 22 T cell receptor beta chains were all read from a single sample in a study of T cell changes during pregnancy in multiple sclerosis (dated by TCRdb to the late 2010s). Library preparation employed the immunoSEQ multiplex PCR assay. TCRdb stores this immuneACCESS table with in-frame sequences only. Part of the clones is absent; in the studies checked, under half of the shortfall reflects unresolved V genes, and no reason is known for the rest. This sample is represented by approximately 50,000 clones; 92% of them were singletons. The ten largest account for under 0.7% of the sample. The sequenced sample was CD4+ T cells from peripheral blood mononuclear cells, obtained after pregnancy. Source of these receptors: a female donor with multiple sclerosis, enrolled in a pregnancy study.

The chain joins TRBV28 to TRBJ2-2; 11 positions agree with TRBD2. Germline V gene sequence: CDR1 MDHEN, CDR2 SYDVKM. Unmatched junction bases numbered 2, after V lost 1 base and J lost 1 base. The CDR3 sequence is 17 residues long. The CDR3 loop is CASSLLGTSGNTGELFF. CDR3 DNA: TGTGCCAGCAGTTTATTAGGGACTAGCGGGAACACCGGGGAGCTGTTTTTT. Using reference TRBV28 and TRBJ2-2 for the parts outside the CDR3, the full variable domain is DVKVTQSSRYLVKRTGEKVFLECVQDMDHENMFWYRQDPGLGLRLIYFSYDVKMKEKGDIPEGYSVSREKKERFSLILESASTNQTSMYLCASSLLGTSGNTGELFFGEGSRLTVL.

The gene calls are TRBV5-4 and TRBJ2-5; TRBD1 matches 8 bases. The CDR3 consists of 15 residues. The trim removed 5 bases at V and 4 bases at J, leaving 10 bases unmatched. The germline V gene encodes CDR1 SGHNT and CDR2 YYREEE (reference sequence). CDR3 in DNA: TGTGCCAGCAGATCATCAGGGGGCCGGTTAGAGACCCAGTACTTC. Its translation is CASRSSGGRLETQYF.

The V and J genes are TRBV29-1 and TRBJ1-1; 10 nucleotides align to TRBD1. CDR3 length: 13 residues. Germline loops: CDR1 SQVTM, CDR2 ANQGSEA. Unmatched junction bases numbered 7, after V lost 7 bases and J lost 5 bases. The CDR3 is CSADRGLGTEAFF. For the CDR3, the DNA is TGCAGCGCCGACAGGGGGCTGGGGACTGAAGCTTTCTTT.

This rearrangement joins TRBV6-1 to TRBJ1-3, with TRBD1 identical over 8 bases. The ends lost 1 base at V and 3 bases at J; junction bases unmatched: 2. The CDR3 contains 15 residues. The germline V gene has CDR1 MNHNS and CDR2 SASEGT. The CDR3 is CASSEGTGSGNTIYF. CDR3 sequence (DNA): TGTGCCAGCAGTGAAGGGACAGGGAGTGGAAACACCATATATTTT.

The rearrangement links TRBV5-4 to TRBJ2-3, with TRBD1 as a possible D gene (6 bases). This CDR3 is built from 15 residues. The V end lost 4 bases, the J end lost 0 bases, and 12 bases lay between the germline ends. CDR1 SGHNT and CDR2 YYREEE come from the germline V gene (reference sequence). CDR3: CASSRTAYSTDTQYF. The CDR3 DNA reads TGTGCCAGCAGCCGGACAGCCTATAGCACAGATACGCAGTATTTT.

This rearrangement joins TRBV5-6 to TRBJ2-7; 8 positions match TRBD2. The CDR3 length is 15 residues. The V segment lost 4 bases and the J segment 4 bases; nucleotides outside the gene matches: 10. Per the germline V gene, CDR1 is SGHDT and CDR2 is YYEEEE. In DNA, the CDR3 is TGTGCCAGCAGCATTACGGGACTAGGGAATTACGAGCAGTACTTC. It yields the protein CASSITGLGNYEQYF.

The chain is built from TRBV5-1 and TRBJ2-1; 7 bases are a match to TRBD2. The CDR3 loop spans 16 amino acids. Germline lookup yields CDR1 SGHRS and CDR2 YFSETQ. The J segment lost 6 bases and the V segment lost 0 bases, leaving 9 bases of the junction unmatched. CDR3 coding DNA: TGCGCCAGCAGCTTGGAGGCTAGCGGCCTGTCCAATGAGCAGTTCTTC. It is translated as CASSLEASGLSNEQFF.

The gene calls are TRBV28 and TRBJ2-7; TRBD2 agrees at 13 bases. The CDR3 contains 15 residues. With V trimmed by 7 bases and J by 3 bases, 6 bases remained unmatched. The V gene's germline CDR1 is MDHEN and CDR2 SYDVKM. CDR3 bases: TGTGCCAGCACCCCAGGGACTAGCGGGATCTACGAGCAGTACTTC. This translates into CASTPGTSGIYEQYF.

As DNA, the CDR3 is TGTGCCAGCAGAGGACTAGCGGCCACCGGGGAGCTGTTTTTT. Translation gives CASRGLAATGELFF. The rearrangement joins TRBV2 to TRBJ2-2; TRBD2 matches at 10 bases. The CDR3 is 14 amino acids. V shed 6 bases, J shed 4 bases, and the junction held 2 bases outside the gene matches. From germline, CDR1 is SNHLY and CDR2 FYNNEI.

The chain uses TRBV30 and TRBJ1-2; no reliable D call. The V gene's germline CDR1 is GTSNPN and CDR2 SVGIG (reference sequence). This CDR3 region has 11 residues. V lost 0 bases, J lost 8 bases, and 7 bases lay in between. Here the CDR3 DNA reads TGTGCCTGGAGTGTACGTCAGGGCTACACCTTC. This encodes CAWSVRQGYTF.

The rearrangement joins TRBV7-2 to TRBJ2-3; 7 nucleotides line up with TRBD1. The CDR3 is made up of 19 amino acids. V shed 4 bases and J 1 base; nucleotides not matched to a gene: 17. Germline lookup yields CDR1 SGHTA and CDR2 FQGNSA. CDR3 nucleotides: TGTGCCAGCAGCTCTCCGGGACAGCCGGACCCAAGAGGCACAGATACGCAGTATTTT. Protein sequence: CASSSPGQPDPRGTDTQYF.

This clone came up once. The J gene is TRBJ2-5, the V gene TRBV7-2; TRBD1 might be the D (6 bases). Looked up from germline, CDR1 is SGHTA and CDR2 is FQGNSA. V was clipped by 2 bases and J by 3 bases, with 16 bases between them. The CDR3 is 16 residues long. The CDR3 loop is CASSLSGRTAKETQYF. DNA of the CDR3: TGTGCCAGCAGCTTAAGCGGCCGGACAGCGAAAGAGACCCAGTACTTC. The full variable domain, rest sourced from reference TRBV7-2 and TRBJ2-5, is GAGVSQSPSNKVTEKGKDVELRCDPISGHTALYWYRQSLGQGLEFLIYFQGNSAPDKSGLPSDRFSAERTGGSVSTLTIQRTQQEDSAVYLCASSLSGRTAKETQYFGPGTRLLVL.

The chain links TRBV5-5 to TRBJ2-7, with 10 positions matching TRBD2. The CDR3 extends over 15 amino acids. Germline V gene sequence: CDR1 SGHKS, CDR2 YYEKEE (reference sequence). V lost 4 bases and J lost 3; bases outside the gene matches: 7. CDR3 in DNA: TGTGCCAGCAGCACGGGACTAGCGCTTAACTACGAGCAGTACTTC. Its translation: CASSTGLALNYEQYF.

This clone was observed a single time. The V and J genes are TRBV5-1 and TRBJ2-5, with D maybe TRBD2 (6 bases). CDR1 is SGHRS, CDR2 YFSETQ, per germline. The CDR3 totals 13 residues. V lost 0 bases and J lost 5, with 8 bases in between. The CDR3 loop reads CASSLAGSETQYF. The CDR3, as DNA: TGCGCCAGCAGCTTGGCCGGGAGCGAGACCCAGTACTTC.

V usage is TRBV19 and J usage is TRBJ1-2; D might be TRBD1 (6 bases). With 4 bases removed from V and 2 bases from J, the gap between germline ends came to 20 bases. Germline CDR1 LNHDA, CDR2 SQIVND (reference sequence). This CDR3 contains 17 residues. CDR3 amino acids: CASSRQGSTLLNYGYTF. CDR3 coding DNA: TGTGCCAGTAGTAGGCAGGGGTCGACCCTCCTCAACTATGGCTACACCTTC.

This chain links TRBV27 with TRBJ2-1; perhaps TRBD2 as D (6 bases). Germline V CDR1 and CDR2: MNHEY, SMNVEV (reference sequence). The CDR3 has 15 amino acids. With 6 bases removed from V and 1 base from J, the gap between germline ends came to 13 bases. Here the CDR3 DNA reads TGTGCCAGCAGCGGGGACTCCCTTTCCTACAATGAGCAGTTCTTC. Protein product: CASSGDSLSYNEQFF.

As regards this clone: This same CDR3 is encoded by further DNA sequences in the sample. The rearrangement joins TRBV28 to TRBJ2-7; D unresolved. The germline CDR1 and CDR2 sequences are MDHEN and SYDVKM. The CDR3 is made up of 11 amino acids. The V end lost 5 bases, the J end lost 4 bases, and 6 bases lay between the germline ends. The CDR3 DNA sequence: TGTGCCAGCAGTCTTTTATACGAGCAGTACTTC. Its protein is CASSLLYEQYF.

The CDR3 protein is CASSEGLAGTYNEQFF. DNA for the CDR3: TGTGCCAGCAGCGAGGGTCTAGCGGGAACCTACAATGAGCAGTTCTTC. The chain links TRBV9 to TRBJ2-1; 9 nucleotides line up with TRBD2. CDR1 is SGDLS and CDR2 is YYNGEE in the germline V gene. With V trimmed by 3 bases and J by 2 bases, 6 bases remained unmatched. The CDR3 runs to 16 residues.

The chain is built from TRBV7-2 and TRBJ2-7, with TRBD1 matching over 7 bases. The CDR3 runs 14 residues. After removal of 5 bases from V and 3 bases from J, the junction contained 7 bases not matched to a gene. CDR1 and CDR2 from the germline V gene are SGHTA and FQGNSA. The CDR3 sequence: CASSQGQRIYEQYF. The CDR3 DNA reads as TGTGCCAGCAGCCAGGGACAGAGAATCTACGAGCAGTACTTC.

DNA for the CDR3: TGTGCCAGCAGCTCACTAGCGGGAGGGCCTGGGGCAGATACGCAGTATTTT. It codes for CASSSLAGGPGADTQYF. The V and J genes are TRBV2 and TRBJ2-3; 13 positions agree with TRBD2. CDR3 length: 17 residues. CDR1 and CDR2 (germline): SNHLY, FYNNEI. V dropped 6 bases and J dropped 4; count of bases not matched to a gene: 10.

This clone is medium-sized (0.01 to 0.1%) in the sample. The chain links TRBV6-5 to TRBJ1-3, with D maybe TRBD1 (5 bases). The CDR3 has 12 amino acids. The V end was cut by 6 bases, the J end by 2 bases, with 5 bases between. CDR1 and CDR2 from the germline V gene are MNHEY and SVGAGI. The CDR3 DNA is TGTGCCAGCAGGGGGCCTGGAAACACCATATATTTT. Translation gives CASRGPGNTIYF.

This clone is a singleton in its sample. The rearrangement joins TRBV30 to TRBJ1-2; 9 bases align to TRBD1. This CDR3 comprises 13 residues. Germline values: CDR1 GTSNPN, CDR2 SVGIG (reference sequence). Losses at the gene ends were 5 bases for V and 8 bases for J; bases not matched to a gene: 9. CDR3 residues: CAWLGTGRRGYTF. CDR3 coding DNA: TGTGCCTGGTTAGGGACAGGGCGGAGGGGCTACACCTTC.